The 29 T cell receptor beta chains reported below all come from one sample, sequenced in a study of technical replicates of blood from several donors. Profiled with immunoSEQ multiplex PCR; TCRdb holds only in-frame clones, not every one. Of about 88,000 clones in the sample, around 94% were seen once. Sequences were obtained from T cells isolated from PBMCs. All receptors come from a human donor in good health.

The CDR3 loop is CASSPGPTEAFF. Here the CDR3 DNA reads TGTGCCAGCAGCCCAGGTCCCACTGAAGCTTTCTTT. The rearrangement joins TRBV13 to TRBJ1-1; no clear D. This CDR3 spans 12 amino acids. In germline, CDR1 is PRHDT, CDR2 FYEKMQ (reference sequence). V was shortened by 5 bases and J by 4 bases, with 8 bases between the two germline ends.

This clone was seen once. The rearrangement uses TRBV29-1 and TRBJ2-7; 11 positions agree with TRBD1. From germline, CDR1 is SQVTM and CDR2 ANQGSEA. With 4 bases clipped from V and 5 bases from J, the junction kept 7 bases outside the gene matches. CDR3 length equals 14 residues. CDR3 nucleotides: TGCAGCGTTGGGGGAGGACAGGGGGCCGACGAGCAGTACTTC. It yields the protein CSVGGGQGADEQYF.

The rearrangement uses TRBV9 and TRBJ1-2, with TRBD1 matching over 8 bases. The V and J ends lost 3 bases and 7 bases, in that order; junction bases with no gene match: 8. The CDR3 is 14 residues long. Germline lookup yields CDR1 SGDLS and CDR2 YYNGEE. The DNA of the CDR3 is TGTGCCAGCAGCGACGGACAGGGAACCACTGGCTACACCTTC. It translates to CASSDGQGTTGYTF. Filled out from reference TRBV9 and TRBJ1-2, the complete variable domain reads DSGVTQTPKHLITATGQRVTLRCSPRSGDLSVYWYQQSLDQGLQFLIQYYNGEERAKGNILERFSAQQFPDLHSELNLSSLELGDSALYFCASSDGQGTTGYTFGSGTRLTVV.

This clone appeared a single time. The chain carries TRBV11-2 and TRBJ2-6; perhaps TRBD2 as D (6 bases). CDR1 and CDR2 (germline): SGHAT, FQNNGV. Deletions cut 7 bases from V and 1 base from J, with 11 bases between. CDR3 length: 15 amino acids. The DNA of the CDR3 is TGTGCCAGCACCAATCGGGGGTCTGGGGCCAACGTCCTGACTTTC. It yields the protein CASTNRGSGANVLTF.

The CDR3: CASSTRTSTDTQYF. CDR3 nucleotide sequence: TGTGCCAGCAGCACAAGGACTAGCACAGATACGCAGTATTTT. V and J are TRBV7-2 and TRBJ2-3, with D perhaps matching TRBD2 (5 bases). The V and J ends lost 5 bases and 0 bases respectively, with 9 bases between them. Germline CDR1 SGHTA, CDR2 FQGNSA. CDR3 size: 14 residues.

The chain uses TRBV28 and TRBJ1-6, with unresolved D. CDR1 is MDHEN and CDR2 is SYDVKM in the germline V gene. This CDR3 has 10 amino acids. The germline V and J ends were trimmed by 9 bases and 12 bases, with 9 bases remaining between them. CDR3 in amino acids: CASGGGPLHF. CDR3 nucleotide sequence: TGTGCCAGTGGAGGAGGACCCCTCCACTTT.

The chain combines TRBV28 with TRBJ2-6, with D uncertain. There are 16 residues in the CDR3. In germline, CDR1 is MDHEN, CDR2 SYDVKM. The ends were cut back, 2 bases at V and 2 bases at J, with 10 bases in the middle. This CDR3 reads CASSLVAVPGANVLTF. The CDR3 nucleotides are TGTGCCAGCAGTTTAGTGGCTGTTCCTGGGGCCAACGTCCTGACTTTC.

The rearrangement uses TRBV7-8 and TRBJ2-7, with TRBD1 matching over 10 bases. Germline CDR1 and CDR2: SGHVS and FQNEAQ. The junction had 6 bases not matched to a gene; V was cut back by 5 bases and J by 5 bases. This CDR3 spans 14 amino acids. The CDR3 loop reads CASSKGQGNDEQYF. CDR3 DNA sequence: TGTGCCAGCAGCAAGGGACAGGGGAACGACGAGCAGTACTTC.

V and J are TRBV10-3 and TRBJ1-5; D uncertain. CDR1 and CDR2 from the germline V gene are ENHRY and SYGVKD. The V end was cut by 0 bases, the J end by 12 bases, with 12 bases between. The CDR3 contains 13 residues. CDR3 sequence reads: CAISESTRGNQHF. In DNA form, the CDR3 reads TGTGCCATCAGTGAGTCGACTCGGGGAAACCAGCATTTT.

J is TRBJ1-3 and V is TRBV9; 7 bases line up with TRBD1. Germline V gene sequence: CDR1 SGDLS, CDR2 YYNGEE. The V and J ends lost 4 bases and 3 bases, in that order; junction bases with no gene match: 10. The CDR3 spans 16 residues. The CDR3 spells CASSLQGFRSGNTIYF. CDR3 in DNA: TGTGCCAGCAGCCTACAGGGGTTTCGGAGTGGAAACACCATATATTTT.

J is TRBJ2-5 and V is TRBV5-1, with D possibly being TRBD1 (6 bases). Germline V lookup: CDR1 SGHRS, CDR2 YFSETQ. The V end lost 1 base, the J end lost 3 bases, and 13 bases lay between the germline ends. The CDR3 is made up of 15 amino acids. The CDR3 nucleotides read TGCGCCAGCAGCTTGACGGACAGAGACGAAGAGACCCAGTACTTC. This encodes CASSLTDRDEETQYF.

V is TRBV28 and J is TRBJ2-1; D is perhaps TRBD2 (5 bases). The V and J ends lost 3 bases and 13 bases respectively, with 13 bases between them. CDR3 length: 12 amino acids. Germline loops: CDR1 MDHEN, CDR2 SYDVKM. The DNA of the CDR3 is TGTGCCAGCAGTTTTACTAGGGCCCGACAGTTCTTC. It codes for CASSFTRARQFF.

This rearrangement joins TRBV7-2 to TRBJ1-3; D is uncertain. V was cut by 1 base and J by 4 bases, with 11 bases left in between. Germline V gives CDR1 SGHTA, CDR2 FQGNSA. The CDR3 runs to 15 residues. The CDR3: CASSLVATEGNTIYF. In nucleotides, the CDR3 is TGTGCCAGCAGCTTAGTCGCGACTGAAGGAAACACCATATATTTT.

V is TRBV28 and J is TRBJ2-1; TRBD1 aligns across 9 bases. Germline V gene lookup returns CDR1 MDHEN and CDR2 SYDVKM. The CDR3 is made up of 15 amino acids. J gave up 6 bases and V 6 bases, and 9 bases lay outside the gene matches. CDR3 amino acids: CASRWGDRVSNEQFF. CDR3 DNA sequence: TGTGCCAGCAGGTGGGGGGACAGGGTATCCAATGAGCAGTTCTTC. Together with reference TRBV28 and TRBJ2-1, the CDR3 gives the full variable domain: DVKVTQSSRYLVKRTGEKVFLECVQDMDHENMFWYRQDPGLGLRLIYFSYDVKMKEKGDIPEGYSVSREKKERFSLILESASTNQTSMYLCASRWGDRVSNEQFFGPGTRLTVL.

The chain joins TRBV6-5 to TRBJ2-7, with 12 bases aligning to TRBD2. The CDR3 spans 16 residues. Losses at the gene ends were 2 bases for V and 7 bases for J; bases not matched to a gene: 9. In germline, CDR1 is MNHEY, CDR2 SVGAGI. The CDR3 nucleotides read TGTGCCAGCAGTTACAGAGCTAGCGGGAGGGCTGGTGAGCAGTACTTC. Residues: CASSYRASGRAGEQYF.

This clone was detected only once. CDR3 protein: CASTFSPGHKNYGYTF. CDR3 DNA: TGTGCCAGCACATTCTCTCCGGGACATAAAAACTATGGCTACACCTTC. V is TRBV18 and J is TRBJ1-2; a weak D match, TRBD1 (6 bases). Germline CDR1 is KGHSH and CDR2 is LQKENI. This CDR3 comprises 16 residues. V was pared by 8 bases and J by 2 bases, with 21 bases between. The variable domain in full, with the rest retrieved from reference TRBV18 and TRBJ1-2, is NAGVMQNPRHLVRRRGQEARLRCSPMKGHSHVYWYRQLPEEGLKFMVYLQKENIIDESGMPKERFSAEFPKEGPSILRIQQVVRGDSAAYFCASTFSPGHKNYGYTFGSGTRLTVV.

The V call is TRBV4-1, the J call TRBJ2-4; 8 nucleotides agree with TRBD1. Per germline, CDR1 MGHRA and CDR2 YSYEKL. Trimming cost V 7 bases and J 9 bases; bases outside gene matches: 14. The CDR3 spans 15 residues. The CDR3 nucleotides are TGCGCCAGCATACATAGTCCAGGGGGCGAGGGCATTCAGTACTTC. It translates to CASIHSPGGEGIQYF.

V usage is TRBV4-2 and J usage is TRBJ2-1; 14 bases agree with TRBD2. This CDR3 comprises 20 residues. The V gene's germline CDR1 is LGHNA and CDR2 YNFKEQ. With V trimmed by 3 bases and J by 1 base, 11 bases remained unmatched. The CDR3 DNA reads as TGTGCCAGCAGCCAGCTCGGACTAGCGGGAGGATCTAGTTCCTACAATGAGCAGTTCTTC. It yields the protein CASSQLGLAGGSSSYNEQFF.

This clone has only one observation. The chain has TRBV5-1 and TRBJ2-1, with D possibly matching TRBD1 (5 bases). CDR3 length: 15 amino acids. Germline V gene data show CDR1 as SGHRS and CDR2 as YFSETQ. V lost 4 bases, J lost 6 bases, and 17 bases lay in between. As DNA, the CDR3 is TGCGCCAGCAGCCCGAGCGACAGCAAAATCAATGAGCAGTTCTTC. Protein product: CASSPSDSKINEQFF.

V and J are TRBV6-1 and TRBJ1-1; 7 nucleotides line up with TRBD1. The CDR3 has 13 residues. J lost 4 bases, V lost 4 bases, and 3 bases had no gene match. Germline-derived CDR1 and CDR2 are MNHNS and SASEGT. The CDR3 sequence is CASSVGTVTEAFF. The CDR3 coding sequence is TGTGCCAGCAGTGTGGGGACAGTCACTGAAGCTTTCTTT.

In nucleotides, the CDR3 is TGTGCCAGCAGTGAAGGGATGGACAGGGCGGCTGAAAAACTGTTTTTT. Protein sequence: CASSEGMDRAAEKLFF. The chain is built from TRBV2 and TRBJ1-4; 8 bases map to TRBD1. V trimming: 1 base; J trimming: 7 bases; junction bases outside the gene matches: 8. The CDR3 has 16 residues. Germline V gene lookup returns CDR1 SNHLY and CDR2 FYNNEI.

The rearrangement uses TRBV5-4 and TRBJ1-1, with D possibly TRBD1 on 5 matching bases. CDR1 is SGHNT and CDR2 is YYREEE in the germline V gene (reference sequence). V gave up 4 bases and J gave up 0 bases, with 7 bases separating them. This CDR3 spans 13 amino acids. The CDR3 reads CASSAGMNTEAFF. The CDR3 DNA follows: TGTGCCAGCAGCGCAGGGATGAACACTGAAGCTTTCTTT.

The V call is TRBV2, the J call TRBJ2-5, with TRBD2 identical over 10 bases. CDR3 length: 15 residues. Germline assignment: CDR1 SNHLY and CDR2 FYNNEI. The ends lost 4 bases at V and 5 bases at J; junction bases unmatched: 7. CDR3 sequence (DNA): TGTGCCAGCAGTGGACAGCGGGGGGGCAGGGAGACCCAGTACTTC. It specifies CASSGQRGGRETQYF.

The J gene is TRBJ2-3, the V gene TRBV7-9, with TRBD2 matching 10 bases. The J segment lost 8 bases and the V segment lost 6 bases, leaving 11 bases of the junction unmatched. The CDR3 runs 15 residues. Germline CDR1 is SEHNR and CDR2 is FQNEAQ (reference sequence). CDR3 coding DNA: TGTGCCAGCAGTCGTGGGACTAGCGTTGGCGGTACGCAGTATTTT. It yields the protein CASSRGTSVGGTQYF.

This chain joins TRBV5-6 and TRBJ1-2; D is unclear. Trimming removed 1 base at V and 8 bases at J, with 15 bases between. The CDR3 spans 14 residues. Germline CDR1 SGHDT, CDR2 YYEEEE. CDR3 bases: TGTGCCAGCAGCTTGATGGTCGCCGGTCGGGGCTACACCTTC. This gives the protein CASSLMVAGRGYTF.

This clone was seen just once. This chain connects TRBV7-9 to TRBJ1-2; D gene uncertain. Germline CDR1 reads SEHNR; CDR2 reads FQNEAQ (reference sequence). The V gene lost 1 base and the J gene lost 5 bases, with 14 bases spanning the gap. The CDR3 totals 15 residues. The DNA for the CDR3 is TGTGCCAGCAGCTTAGGTGTTTACAGCGGGTATGGCTACACCTTC. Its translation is CASSLGVYSGYGYTF.

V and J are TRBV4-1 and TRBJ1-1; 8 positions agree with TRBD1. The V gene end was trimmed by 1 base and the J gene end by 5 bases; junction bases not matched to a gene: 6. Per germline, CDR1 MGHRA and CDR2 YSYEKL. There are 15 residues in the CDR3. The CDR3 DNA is TGCGCCAGCAGCCAAGCCGGACAGGGTAAGACTGAAGCTTTCTTT. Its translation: CASSQAGQGKTEAFF.

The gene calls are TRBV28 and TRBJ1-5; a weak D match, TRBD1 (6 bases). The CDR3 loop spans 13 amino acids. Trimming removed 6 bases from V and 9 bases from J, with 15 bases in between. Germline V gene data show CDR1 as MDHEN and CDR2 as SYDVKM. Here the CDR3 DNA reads TGTGCCAGCAGCCGCAACCCAGGGGTGCCCCAGCATTTT. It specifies CASSRNPGVPQHF.

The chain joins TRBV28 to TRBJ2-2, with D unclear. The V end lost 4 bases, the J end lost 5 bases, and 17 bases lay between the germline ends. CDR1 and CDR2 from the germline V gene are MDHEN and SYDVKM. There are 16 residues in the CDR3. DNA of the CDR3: TGTGCCAGCAGTTCCATCTCAATAGGCGGAACCGGGGAGCTGTTTTTT. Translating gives CASSSISIGGTGELFF.